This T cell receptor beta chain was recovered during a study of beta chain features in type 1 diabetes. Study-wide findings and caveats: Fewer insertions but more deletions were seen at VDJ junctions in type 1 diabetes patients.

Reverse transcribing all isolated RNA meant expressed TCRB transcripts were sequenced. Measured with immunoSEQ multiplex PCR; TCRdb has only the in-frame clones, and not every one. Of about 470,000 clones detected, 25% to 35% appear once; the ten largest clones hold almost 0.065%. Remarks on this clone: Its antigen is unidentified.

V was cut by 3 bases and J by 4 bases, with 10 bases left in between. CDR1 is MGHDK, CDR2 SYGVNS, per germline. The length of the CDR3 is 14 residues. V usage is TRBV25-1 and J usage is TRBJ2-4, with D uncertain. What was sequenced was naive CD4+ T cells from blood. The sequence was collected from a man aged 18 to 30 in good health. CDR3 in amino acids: CASSDSTRKNIQYF. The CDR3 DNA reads TGTGCCAGCAGTGATTCAACCAGAAAAAACATTCAGTACTTC.